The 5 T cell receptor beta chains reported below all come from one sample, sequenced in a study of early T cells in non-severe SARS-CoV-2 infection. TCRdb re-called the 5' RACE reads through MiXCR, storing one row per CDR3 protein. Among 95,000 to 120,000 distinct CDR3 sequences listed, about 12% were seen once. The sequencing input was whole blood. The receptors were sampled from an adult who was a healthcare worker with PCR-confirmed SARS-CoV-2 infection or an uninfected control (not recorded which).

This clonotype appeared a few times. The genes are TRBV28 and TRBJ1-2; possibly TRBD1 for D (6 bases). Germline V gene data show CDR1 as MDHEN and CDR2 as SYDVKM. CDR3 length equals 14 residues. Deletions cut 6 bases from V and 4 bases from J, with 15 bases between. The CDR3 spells CASSSDSLSYGYTF. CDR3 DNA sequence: TGTGCCAGCAGCTCGGACAGCCTTTCCTATGGCTACACCTTC.

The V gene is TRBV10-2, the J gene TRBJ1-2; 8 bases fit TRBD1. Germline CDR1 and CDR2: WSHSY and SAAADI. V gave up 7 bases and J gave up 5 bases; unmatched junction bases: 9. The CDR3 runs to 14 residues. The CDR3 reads CASISDRAGYGYTF. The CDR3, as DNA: TGCGCCAGCATTTCGGACAGGGCAGGATATGGCTACACCTTC.

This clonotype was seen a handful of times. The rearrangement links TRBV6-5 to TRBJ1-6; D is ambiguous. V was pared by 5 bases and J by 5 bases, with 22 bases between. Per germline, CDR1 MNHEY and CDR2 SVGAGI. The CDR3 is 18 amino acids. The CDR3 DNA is TGTGCCAGCAGTATCCACAACTTACTCACCGGGGATAATTCACCCCTCCACTTT. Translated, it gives CASSIHNLLTGDNSPLHF.

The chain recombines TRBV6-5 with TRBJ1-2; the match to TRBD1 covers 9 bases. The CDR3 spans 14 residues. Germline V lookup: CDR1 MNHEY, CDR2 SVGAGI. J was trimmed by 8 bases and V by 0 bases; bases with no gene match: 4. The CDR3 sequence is CASSYSDRGGGYTF. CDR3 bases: TGTGCCAGCAGTTACTCGGACAGGGGTGGAGGCTACACCTTC.

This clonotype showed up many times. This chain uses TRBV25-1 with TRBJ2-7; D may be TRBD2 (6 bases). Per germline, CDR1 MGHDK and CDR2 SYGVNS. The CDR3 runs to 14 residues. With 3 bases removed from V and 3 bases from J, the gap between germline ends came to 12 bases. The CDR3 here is CASSDAPGDYEQYF. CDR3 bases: TGTGCCAGCAGTGACGCCCCGGGGGACTACGAGCAGTACTTC.